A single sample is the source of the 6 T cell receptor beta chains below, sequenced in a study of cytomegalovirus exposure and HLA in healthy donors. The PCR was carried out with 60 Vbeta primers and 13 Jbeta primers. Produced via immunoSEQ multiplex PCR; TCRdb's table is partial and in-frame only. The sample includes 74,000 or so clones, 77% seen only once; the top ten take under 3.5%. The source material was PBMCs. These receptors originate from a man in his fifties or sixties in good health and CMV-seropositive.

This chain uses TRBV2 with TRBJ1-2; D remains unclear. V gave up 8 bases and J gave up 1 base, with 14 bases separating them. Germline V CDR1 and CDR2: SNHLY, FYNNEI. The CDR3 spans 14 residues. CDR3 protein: CASGPLPFNYGYTF. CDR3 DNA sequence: TGTGCCAGCGGTCCACTGCCTTTTAACTATGGCTACACCTTC.

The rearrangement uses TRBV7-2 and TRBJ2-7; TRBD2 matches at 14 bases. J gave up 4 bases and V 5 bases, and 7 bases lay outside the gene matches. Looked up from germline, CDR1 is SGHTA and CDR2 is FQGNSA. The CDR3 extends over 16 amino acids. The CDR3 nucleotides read TGTGCCAGCAGCCCGGGACTAGCGGGAGCACGTTACGAGCAGTACTTC. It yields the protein CASSPGLAGARYEQYF.

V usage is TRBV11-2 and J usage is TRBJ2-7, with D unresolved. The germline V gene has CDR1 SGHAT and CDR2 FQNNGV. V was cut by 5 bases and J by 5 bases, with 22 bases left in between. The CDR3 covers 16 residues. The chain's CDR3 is CASSPLSREASNEQYF. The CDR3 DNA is TGTGCCAGCAGCCCCCTATCACGTGAGGCTTCGAACGAGCAGTACTTC. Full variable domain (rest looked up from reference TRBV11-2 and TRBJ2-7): EAGVAQSPRYKIIEKRQSVAFWCNPISGHATLYWYQQILGQGPKLLIQFQNNGVVDDSQLPKDRFSAERLKGVDSTLKIQPAKLEDSAVYLCASSPLSREASNEQYFGPGTRLTVT.

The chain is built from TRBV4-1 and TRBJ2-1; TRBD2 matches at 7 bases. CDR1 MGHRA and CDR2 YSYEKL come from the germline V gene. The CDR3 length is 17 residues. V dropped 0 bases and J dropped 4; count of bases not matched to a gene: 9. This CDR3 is CASSQDRRLAPYNEQFF. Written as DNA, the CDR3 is TGCGCCAGCAGCCAAGATCGTAGACTAGCCCCTTACAATGAGCAGTTCTTC.

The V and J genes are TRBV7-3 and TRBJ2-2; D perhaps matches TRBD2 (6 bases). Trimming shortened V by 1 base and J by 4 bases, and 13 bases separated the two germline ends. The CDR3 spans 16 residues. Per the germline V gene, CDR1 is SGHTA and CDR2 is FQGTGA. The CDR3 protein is CASSLNPLRGTGELFF. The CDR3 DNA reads TGTGCCAGCAGCTTAAACCCACTGCGGGGCACCGGGGAGCTGTTTTTT.

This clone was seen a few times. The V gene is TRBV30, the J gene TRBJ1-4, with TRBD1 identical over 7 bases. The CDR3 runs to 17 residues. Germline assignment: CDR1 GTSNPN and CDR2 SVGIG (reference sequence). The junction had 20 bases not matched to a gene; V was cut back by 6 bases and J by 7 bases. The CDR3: CACPGVGRGRLGEKLFF. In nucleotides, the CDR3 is TGTGCCTGCCCAGGGGTCGGTAGGGGGCGACTTGGTGAAAAACTGTTTTTT. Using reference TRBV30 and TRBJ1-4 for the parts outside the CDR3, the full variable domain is SQTIHQWPATLVQPVGSPLSLECTVEGTSNPNLYWYRQAAGRGLQLLFYSVGIGQISSEVPQNLSASRPQDRQFILSSKKLLLSDSGFYLCACPGVGRGRLGEKLFFGSGTQLSVL.